Listed below are T cell receptor beta chains from one sample, sequenced in a study of T cell repertoires in cytomegalovirus infection. TCRdb passed the reads through MiXCR, listing each CDR3 protein once. The sample lists about a million distinct CDR3 sequences; around 29% were seen once. Their target antigens are unknown. Sequencing was performed on cultured CD8+ T cells from PBMCs, taken from culture after CMV antigen stimulation. The receptors come from a human donor in good health (CMV status not recorded). Some clones in this sample may be carry-over from other donors' samples. CDR3s include the opening cysteine and the closing phenylalanine or tryptophan. Fields, in order: V gene, J gene, clone size, D gene, CDR3 DNA, CDR3 protein. D genes are given only for firm matches. Some rows have no size entry. The others give once, few or many, or a class for an expanded clone.

TRBV11-2,TRBJ2-1,few,-,TGTGCCAGCAGCTTACCTAGCCGGAATGAGCAGTTCTTC,CASSLPSRNEQFF
TRBV7-2,TRBJ1-3,many,-,TGTGCCAGCAGCTCCCTCGGGGTGCCGAGCTCTGGAAACACCATATATTTT,CASSSLGVPSSGNTIYF
TRBV12-3/TRBV12-4,TRBJ2-5,-,TRBD2,TGTGCCAGCAGTTTTGCGCAACTAGCGGGGGAAGAGACCCAGTACTTC,CASSFAQLAGEETQYF
TRBV4-1,TRBJ2-5,-,-,TGCGCCAGCAGCCAACTCAGGGCGGACCAAGAGACCCAGTACTTC,CASSQLRADQETQYF
TRBV6-6,TRBJ1-1,-,-,TGTGCCAGCAGTTACTCGAGTACGGATACAGCTTTCTTT,CASSYSSTDTAFF
TRBV6-1,TRBJ2-7,many,-,TGTGCCAGCAGAGAGATTTGGATCACCCCCTACGAGCAGTACTTC,CASREIWITPYEQYF
TRBV12-3/TRBV12-4,TRBJ2-3,-,TRBD2,TGTGCCAGCAACCCATGGACTAGCGGGGGGACAGATACGCAGTATTTT,CASNPWTSGGTDTQYF
TRBV12-3/TRBV12-4,TRBJ2-3,-,TRBD1,TGTGCCAGCAGTTTTAGGACAGGGGGTGCAGATACGCAGTATTTT,CASSFRTGGADTQYF
TRBV24-1,TRBJ2-1,-,TRBD1,TGTGCCACCAGTGATCGGCGGACAGGGAAGGGTAGTGAGCAGTTCTTC,CATSDRRTGKGSEQFF
TRBV6-2/TRBV6-3,TRBJ2-1,-,TRBD2,TGTGCCAGCAGAGGGACTAGCGGGGTGGGTGAGCAGTTCTTC,CASRGTSGVGEQFF
TRBV7-8,TRBJ1-1,many,-,TGTGCCAGCAGCAAACACGAACTGGGACGGTTGAACACTGAAGCTTTCTTT,CASSKHELGRLNTEAFF
TRBV2,TRBJ2-2,few,TRBD1,TGTGCCACCTCCGACAGGGGAACGAACACCGGGGAGCTGTTTTTT,CATSDRGTNTGELFF
TRBV19,TRBJ1-1,few,-,TGTGCCAGTAGTATGTGGGGTGAAGCTTTCTTT,CASSMWGEAFF
TRBV19,TRBJ1-5,-,-,TGTGCCAGTAGTTTCCTTAGAGACAGAGATCAGCCCCAGCATTTT,CASSFLRDRDQPQHF
TRBV6-5,TRBJ1-2,-,-,TGTGCCAGCAGTTACTCGAGTACCAGGGGATTGAACTATGGCTACACCTTC,CASSYSSTRGLNYGYTF
TRBV12-3/TRBV12-4,TRBJ1-5,-,TRBD1,TGTGCCAGCGGGGACAGGCCGGATAGCAATCAGCCCCAGCATTTT,CASGDRPDSNQPQHF
TRBV19,TRBJ1-1,few,TRBD1,TGTGCCAGTAGTAACAGGGGCAGGCTGTATGGTGAAGCTTTCTTT,CASSNRGRLYGEAFF
TRBV7-8,TRBJ2-3,few,-,TGTGCCAGCAGCTTAGGGGACTTTAGGACAGATACGCAGTATTTT,CASSLGDFRTDTQYF
TRBV6-2/TRBV6-3,TRBJ1-1,-,-,TGTGCCAGCAGTTATCAGGCCCGTGAAGCTTTCTTT,CASSYQAREAFF
TRBV6-2/TRBV6-3,TRBJ2-7,-,-,TGTGCCAGCAGTTACTCGATACAGGGCTCCAGCTCCTACGAGCAGTACTTC,CASSYSIQGSSSYEQYF
TRBV20-1,TRBJ2-1,-,-,TGCAGTGCTAGTCATACGGGCTACAATGAGCAGTTCTTC,CSASHTGYNEQFF
TRBV6-1,TRBJ2-5,many,-,TGTGCCAGCATAACACTGGTAGGGGACACCCAAGAGACCCAGTACTTC,CASITLVGDTQETQYF
TRBV7-6,TRBJ2-2,many,TRBD1,TGTGCCAGCAGCGACAGGGCGAACACCGGGGAGCTGTTTTTT,CASSDRANTGELFF
TRBV9,TRBJ2-3,-,TRBD1,TGTGCCAGCAGCGAGACAGGGGCGGGAAACCCTAGCACAGATACGCAGTATTTT,CASSETGAGNPSTDTQYF
TRBV29-1,TRBJ2-1,-,-,TGCAGCGTTTGGGGGGGCGTCTCCTACAATGAGCAGTTCTTC,CSVWGGVSYNEQFF
TRBV12-3/TRBV12-4,TRBJ2-5,few,-,TGTGCCAGCAGCTGGGAGGGGGTCCAAGAGACCCAGTACTTC,CASSWEGVQETQYF
TRBV7-6,TRBJ2-7,-,TRBD1,TGTGCCAGCAGCTTAGCGGGACAGGGCAACTACGAGCAGTACTTC,CASSLAGQGNYEQYF
TRBV5-4,TRBJ2-2,-,-,TGTGCCAGCAGCTTATTTGGCAAGAACACCGGGGAGCTGTTTTTT,CASSLFGKNTGELFF
TRBV19,TRBJ2-1,-,TRBD2,TGTGCCAGTAGTATAGTTCAACTAGCGGATGACAATGAGCAGTTCTTC,CASSIVQLADDNEQFF
TRBV27,TRBJ1-5,-,-,TGTGCCAGCGGCGCAGAGCGCGGACAGCCTAATCAGCCCCAGCATTTT,CASGAERGQPNQPQHF
TRBV7-6,TRBJ1-4,many,-,TGTGCCAGCAGCTTATCCGGGGGGGCGGATGAAAAACTGTTTTTT,CASSLSGGADEKLFF
TRBV7-9,TRBJ2-7,many,TRBD1,TGTGCCAGCAGCCCTCCCGGGACAGGGAATAACGAGCAGTACTTC,CASSPPGTGNNEQYF
TRBV27,TRBJ1-1,-,-,TGTGCCAGCAGTACAGGTTTGGTAGCTTTCTTT,CASSTGLVAFF
TRBV6-6,TRBJ1-2,-,-,TGTGCCAGCAGCCATTTGGGCAGGCTCTATGGCTACACCTTC,CASSHLGRLYGYTF
TRBV6-2/TRBV6-3,TRBJ2-3,-,TRBD2,TGTGCCAGCAGTTCCCCTAGCGGGGGCCCTTTAAGCACAGATACGCAGTATTTT,CASSSPSGGPLSTDTQYF
TRBV29-1,TRBJ2-7,few,TRBD1,TGCAGCGTTGAAGCAGGGGGCAACTACGAGCAGTACTTC,CSVEAGGNYEQYF
TRBV10-3,TRBJ2-3,few,-,TGTGCCATCAGAGGGGACGAGAGAGCAGATACGCAGTATTTT,CAIRGDERADTQYF